Below, 30 T cell receptor beta chains from the same sample are listed, as sequenced in a study of shared clonotypes between healthy human individuals. In the naive CD8 group, cells lacked CD45RO and were positively selected for CCR7, so terminally differentiated effector memory CD45RA+ cells were left out. TCRdb keeps only in-frame clones here, not all; method: immunoSEQ multiplex PCR. The sample records roughly 590,000 clones, roughly 95% being singletons. Sequenced material: naive CD8+ T cells sorted from blood. These receptors came from a woman aged 25 to 45 in good health.

The chain carries TRBV6-1 and TRBJ1-3; a weak D match, TRBD1 (5 bases). Germline values: CDR1 MNHNS, CDR2 SASEGT. The CDR3 consists of 15 residues. V lost 3 bases to trimming and J lost 0 bases, with 9 bases between them. This CDR3 reads CASSEWGYSGNTIYF. The CDR3, as DNA: TGTGCCAGCAGTGAGTGGGGGTACTCTGGAAACACCATATATTTT.

The chain is built from TRBV7-6 and TRBJ2-3; D gene ambiguous. Deletions cut 5 bases from V and 2 bases from J, with 5 bases between. CDR3 size: 12 residues. In germline, CDR1 is SGHVS, CDR2 FNYEAQ. CDR3 coding DNA: TGTGCCAGCAGCGCTATCACAGATACGCAGTATTTT. Protein sequence: CASSAITDTQYF.

The gene calls are TRBV5-6 and TRBJ2-7; D is unresolved. V lost 4 bases and J 1 base, leaving 12 bases between the germline ends. Germline assignment: CDR1 SGHDT and CDR2 YYEEEE. The CDR3 contains 14 residues. CDR3 nucleotide sequence: TGTGCCAGCAGCGTCGTCGGTGGATCCTACGAGCAGTACTTC. It encodes CASSVVGGSYEQYF. Full variable domain (remainder filled in from reference TRBV5-6 and TRBJ2-7): DAGVTQSPTHLIKTRGQQVTLRCSPKSGHDTVSWYQQALGQGPQFIFQYYEEEERQRGNFPDRFSGHQFPNYSSELNVNALLLGDSALYLCASSVVGGSYEQYFGPGTRLTVT.

The rearrangement joins TRBV19 to TRBJ2-7; perhaps TRBD2 as D (5 bases). V was trimmed by 7 bases and J by 0 bases, leaving 13 bases between them. Germline V gene sequence: CDR1 LNHDA, CDR2 SQIVND (reference sequence). The CDR3 is 14 amino acids. The CDR3 protein is CASKEEGLSYEQYF. The CDR3 DNA sequence: TGTGCCAGTAAAGAAGAGGGCCTCTCCTACGAGCAGTACTTC.

This chain connects TRBV5-6 to TRBJ2-5; no firm D call. Per germline, CDR1 SGHDT and CDR2 YYEEEE. The CDR3 has 12 residues. V lost 4 bases, J lost 0 bases, and 4 bases lay in between. CDR3 sequence: CASSAYQETQYF. Here the CDR3 DNA reads TGTGCCAGCAGCGCGTACCAAGAGACCCAGTACTTC.

The chain is built from TRBV7-9 and TRBJ1-1, with D tentatively TRBD1 (5 bases). V was clipped by 3 bases and J by 4 bases, with 9 bases between them. Germline-derived CDR1 and CDR2 are SEHNR and FQNEAQ (reference sequence). The length of the CDR3 is 13 residues. In DNA form, the CDR3 reads TGTGCCAGCAGCTTTCAGGGCGGCACTGAAGCTTTCTTT. This codes for CASSFQGGTEAFF.

The rearrangement joins TRBV27 to TRBJ2-1; 7 nucleotides agree with TRBD2. CDR1 and CDR2 from the germline V gene are MNHEY and SMNVEV (reference sequence). The CDR3 is 17 amino acids. V shed 6 bases, J shed 2 bases, and the junction held 13 bases outside the gene matches. The CDR3 region is CASRSRSGMEAYNEQFF. In DNA, the CDR3 is TGTGCCAGCAGGTCGAGAAGCGGGATGGAAGCCTACAATGAGCAGTTCTTC.

The chain is built from TRBV28 and TRBJ2-5; no definite D call. The CDR3 totals 14 residues. Looked up from germline, CDR1 is MDHEN and CDR2 is SYDVKM. The V end was cut by 2 bases, the J end by 5 bases, with 12 bases between. In nucleotides, the CDR3 is TGTGCCAGCAGTTTAACATCTAGTGGTGAGACCCAGTACTTC. Translation: CASSLTSSGETQYF.

The genes are TRBV28 and TRBJ2-7, with 7 bases fitting TRBD2. This CDR3 contains 13 residues. In germline, CDR1 is MDHEN, CDR2 SYDVKM. Germline trimming cut 2 bases from V and 5 bases from J; bases unmatched to any gene: 3. CDR3 DNA: TGTGCCAGCAGTTTAAGGACTAGTCACGAGCAGTACTTC. It encodes CASSLRTSHEQYF.

This sequence joins TRBV5-1 and TRBJ2-7; D might be TRBD1 or TRBD2, each matching 5 bases. The CDR3 is 16 amino acids. Per germline, CDR1 SGHRS and CDR2 YFSETQ. Trimming removed 0 bases from V and 2 bases from J, with 15 bases in between. The chain's CDR3 is CASSLDGREGPYEQYF. In DNA form, the CDR3 reads TGCGCCAGCAGCTTGGATGGACGAGAGGGACCCTACGAGCAGTACTTC.

The chain recombines TRBV15 with TRBJ1-4, with 8 nucleotides matching TRBD1. V trimming: 5 bases; J trimming: 4 bases; junction bases outside the gene matches: 6. The CDR3 consists of 15 residues. Germline V lookup: CDR1 LNHNV, CDR2 YYDKDF (reference sequence). For the CDR3, the DNA is TGTGCCACCAGCGTAGACAGGGGTGGTAATGAAAAACTGTTTTTT. Protein product: CATSVDRGGNEKLFF. The whole variable domain, filled in from reference TRBV15 and TRBJ1-4, reads DAMVIQNPRYQVTQFGKPVTLSCSQTLNHNVMYWYQQKSSQAPKLLFHYYDKDFNNEADTPDNFQSRRPNTSFCFLDIRSPGLGDTAMYLCATSVDRGGNEKLFFGSGTQLSVL.

The chain uses TRBV4-2 and TRBJ2-1; 9 bases agree with TRBD1. This CDR3 has 16 amino acids. Germline values: CDR1 LGHNA, CDR2 YNFKEQ. V was pared by 2 bases and J by 1 base, with 3 bases of the junction left unmatched. CDR3 sequence reads: CASSQMDRGSYNEQFF. The CDR3 DNA sequence: TGTGCCAGCAGCCAAATGGACAGGGGTTCCTACAATGAGCAGTTCTTC.

The chain has TRBV5-1 and TRBJ1-1; tentative D call: TRBD1 (5 bases). The CDR3 has 14 residues. The V end was cut by 4 bases, the J end by 10 bases, with 20 bases between. CDR1 and CDR2 from the germline V gene are SGHRS and YFSETQ. CDR3 loop: CASSPEGFGVGAFF. The CDR3, as DNA: TGCGCCAGCAGCCCCGAGGGGTTTGGGGTAGGAGCTTTCTTT. Based on the CDR3 plus reference TRBV5-1 and TRBJ1-1, the full variable domain is KAGVTQTPRYLIKTRGQQVTLSCSPISGHRSVSWYQQTPGQGLQFLFEYFSETQRNKGNFPGRFSGRQFSNSRSEMNVSTLELGDSALYLCASSPEGFGVGAFFGQGTRLTVV.

V usage is TRBV4-1 and J usage is TRBJ2-3, with TRBD1 matching over 9 bases. Trimming at V came to 0 bases and at J to 3 bases, leaving 7 bases not matched to a gene. The CDR3 is 17 amino acids. Looked up from germline, CDR1 is MGHRA and CDR2 is YSYEKL. The CDR3 is CASSQDPTGGETDTQYF. The CDR3 nucleotides are TGCGCCAGCAGCCAAGACCCTACAGGGGGCGAAACAGATACGCAGTATTTT.

CDR3 protein: CATSTRVGGEQYF. Here the CDR3 DNA reads TGTGCCACCAGCACCAGGGTGGGGGGCGAGCAGTACTTC. The chain employs TRBV15 and TRBJ2-7, with a possible D match to TRBD2 (6 bases). Germline values: CDR1 LNHNV, CDR2 YYDKDF (reference sequence). The V end lost 4 bases, the J end lost 6 bases, and 13 bases lay between the germline ends. The CDR3 contains 13 residues.

Concerning this clone itself: One end of the junction varies from germline; a read error may be responsible. V usage is TRBV11-2 and J usage is TRBJ1-1, with a tentative D call TRBD1 (6 bases). The CDR3 has 17 residues. Germline loops: CDR1 SGHAT, CDR2 FQNNGV. CDR3 DNA: TGTGCCAGCAGCCGGCAAGGGGGGCGTCCACCAAACAATGAAGCTTTCTTT. It yields the protein CASSRQGGRPPNNEAFF.

This rearrangement joins TRBV2 to TRBJ2-2; 9 positions match TRBD2. Germline values: CDR1 SNHLY, CDR2 FYNNEI. V was clipped by 4 bases and J by 1 base; unmatched bases: 19. The CDR3 is made up of 21 amino acids. The CDR3 region has the DNA TGTGCCAGCAGTGCGCTCCCGGAGCGGGAGGACACAGATAGGAACACCGGGGAGCTGTTTTTT. Its translation is CASSALPEREDTDRNTGELFF.

Here the CDR3 DNA reads TGCGCCAGCAGCCCGTATACCGGGACAATCTACGAGCAGTACTTC. This sequence encodes CASSPYTGTIYEQYF. This chain connects TRBV4-1 to TRBJ2-5; perhaps TRBD1 as D (6 bases). Judging by the DNA end, TRBJ2-7 fits better; the J call may be wrong. The germline gives CDR1 MGHRA, CDR2 YSYEKL. The CDR3 has 15 residues.

This CDR3 reads CASTQDGTYEAFF. The CDR3 nucleotides are TGTGCCAGCACCCAAGACGGGACTTATGAAGCTTTCTTT. J is TRBJ1-1 and V is TRBV6-6; D perhaps matches TRBD1 (5 bases). The V end was cut by 7 bases, the J end by 7 bases, with 16 bases between. Germline CDR1 is MNHNY and CDR2 is SVGAGI (reference sequence). This CDR3 comprises 13 residues.

This chain links TRBV2 with TRBJ2-7, with TRBD2 matching over 10 bases. Per the germline V gene, CDR1 is SNHLY and CDR2 is FYNNEI. V was clipped by 2 bases and J by 0 bases; unmatched bases: 1. The CDR3 is made up of 15 amino acids. The CDR3, as DNA: TGTGCCAGCAGTGAAACTAGCGGGGTCTCCTACGAGCAGTACTTC. As protein: CASSETSGVSYEQYF.

In this sample, this clone turned up once. The chain joins TRBV6-5 to TRBJ2-4, with D possibly being TRBD1 or TRBD2 (5 bases each). V was pared by 5 bases and J by 1 base, with 15 bases between. The CDR3 runs 16 residues. Germline loops: CDR1 MNHEY, CDR2 SVGAGI. CDR3 amino acids: CASSHWLGEAKNIQYF. CDR3 bases: TGTGCCAGCAGTCACTGGTTGGGGGAGGCCAAAAACATTCAGTACTTC.

This rearrangement joins TRBV4-1 to TRBJ1-1; D uncertain. CDR1 is MGHRA and CDR2 is YSYEKL in the germline V gene. The CDR3 runs to 16 residues. V shed 4 bases and J shed 0 bases, with 15 bases lying between them. Here the CDR3 reads CASSRRLGRLNTEAFF. CDR3 coding DNA: TGCGCCAGCAGCCGACGCCTTGGACGGTTGAACACTGAAGCTTTCTTT.

This chain uses TRBV28 with TRBJ1-1; 7 bases agree with TRBD1. V shed 7 bases and J 6 bases; nucleotides not matched to a gene: 20. Per the germline V gene, CDR1 is MDHEN and CDR2 is SYDVKM. There are 17 residues in the CDR3. The CDR3 sequence: CASTKQRTGRVGPEAFF. Written as DNA, the CDR3 is TGTGCCAGCACTAAACAACGGACAGGTCGGGTTGGGCCTGAAGCTTTCTTT.

The J gene is TRBJ1-1, the V gene TRBV4-2; D unresolved. The V end was cut by 1 base, the J end by 1 base, with 10 bases between. The CDR3 contains 15 residues. Germline CDR1 LGHNA, CDR2 YNFKEQ. The CDR3 region is CASSQARGWNTEAFF. The DNA of the CDR3 is TGTGCCAGCAGCCAAGCGCGGGGATGGAACACTGAAGCTTTCTTT.

CDR3 residues: CASSFRTIQETQYF. The CDR3 DNA follows: TGTGCCAGCAGTTTCCGGACGATCCAAGAGACCCAGTACTTC. The chain joins TRBV28 to TRBJ2-5; D not certain. There are 14 residues in the CDR3. V gave up 3 bases and J gave up 1 base, with 9 bases separating them. Per germline, CDR1 MDHEN and CDR2 SYDVKM.

This clone was detected once. This rearrangement joins TRBV5-4 to TRBJ2-7; the match to TRBD2 covers 7 bases. Unmatched junction bases numbered 17, after V lost 4 bases and J lost 7 bases. Germline CDR1 is SGHNT and CDR2 is YYREEE (reference sequence). There are 16 residues in the CDR3. DNA for the CDR3: TGTGCCAGCAGCGCTGGACGGGGCGGGAGTGTCGGTGAGCAGTACTTC. This encodes CASSAGRGGSVGEQYF.

This chain joins TRBV6-5 and TRBJ2-7; D gene ambiguous. Germline loops: CDR1 MNHEY, CDR2 SVGAGI. The CDR3 is made up of 14 amino acids. The V gene lost 4 bases and the J gene lost 1 base, with 11 bases spanning the gap. The CDR3 spells CASSSGQSSYEQYF. The CDR3 DNA reads TGTGCCAGCAGTTCCGGGCAGAGTTCCTACGAGCAGTACTTC.

This sequence joins TRBV29-1 and TRBJ2-7, with TRBD2 as a possible D gene (6 bases). CDR1 and CDR2 from the germline V gene are SQVTM and ANQGSEA. V was cut by 4 bases and J by 7 bases, with 14 bases left in between. The CDR3 has 12 residues. CDR3 coding DNA: TGCAGCGTTGTCGGAGGGCCGGGGGAGCAGTACTTC. Protein sequence: CSVVGGPGEQYF.

The J gene is TRBJ2-3, the V gene TRBV7-3; D remains unclear. Germline V gene data show CDR1 as SGHTA and CDR2 as FQGTGA. The CDR3 is 15 amino acids. Trimming pared 4 bases from V and 6 bases from J, leaving 17 bases between. CDR3 protein: CASSSTGLKGDTQYF. The CDR3 DNA reads as TGTGCCAGCAGCTCCACGGGCCTAAAAGGGGATACGCAGTATTTT.

This chain links TRBV2 with TRBJ1-1; possible D gene TRBD1, 6 bases. The CDR3 length is 11 residues. V lost 10 bases and J 6 bases, leaving 12 bases between the germline ends. CDR1 and CDR2 from the germline V gene are SNHLY and FYNNEI. CDR3 sequence (DNA): TGTGCCATAACGGGGACACCTGAAGCTTTCTTT. It specifies CAITGTPEAFF.